One sample yielded the 10 T cell receptor beta chains listed below, sequenced in a study of T cell responses to AZD1222 COVID-19 vaccine (dated by TCRdb to the early 2020s). The library was generated by the immunoSEQ multiplex PCR assay. Imported from immuneACCESS, the table was reduced by TCRdb to in-frame sequences with V and J called. These copies leave out some clones; in studies compared against another copy, an unresolved V gene accounts for under half, and the cause of the remainder is not known. The sample table holds more than 95,000 clones, of which less than 95% were seen once. The top ten constitute 4% to 5.5% of the sample. What the time point label conveys for this sample: baseline before first vaccination. Per the publication, the treatment or condition label means: meningococcal conjugate vaccine given as trial control. The specimen comprised peripheral blood, sampled on day 0 of MenACWY control vaccination. These receptor sequences come from an adult in good health.

J is TRBJ2-2 and V is TRBV2, with a possible D match to TRBD2 (6 bases). Between the trimmed V and J ends, which lost 3 bases and 6 bases, there was a span of 17 bases. The CDR3 length is 16 residues. Germline CDR1 reads SNHLY; CDR2 reads FYNNEI. This CDR3 reads CASSDWGEAYPGELFF. In DNA, the CDR3 is TGTGCCAGCAGTGATTGGGGGGAGGCCTACCCCGGGGAGCTGTTTTTT.

This clone has a handful of counts. The chain links TRBV2 to TRBJ1-2; D is unclear. There are 15 residues in the CDR3. From germline, CDR1 is SNHLY and CDR2 FYNNEI. The ends were cut back, 1 base at V and 3 bases at J, with 12 bases in the middle. The CDR3 is CASSEGPGVYYGYTF. DNA for the CDR3: TGTGCCAGCAGTGAAGGTCCAGGAGTCTACTATGGCTACACCTTC. The full variable domain, with the rest looked up from reference TRBV2 and TRBJ1-2, is EPEVTQTPSHQVTQMGQEVILRCVPISNHLYFYWYRQILGQKVEFLVSFYNNEISEKSEIFDDQFSVERPDGSNFTLKIRSTKLEDSAMYFCASSEGPGVYYGYTFGSGTRLTVV.

The chain employs TRBV7-2 and TRBJ2-7, with 10 bases fitting TRBD1. The CDR3 consists of 14 residues. Unmatched junction bases numbered 2, after V lost 4 bases and J lost 2 bases. From germline, CDR1 is SGHTA and CDR2 FQGNSA. The CDR3 sequence is CASSSTGGPYEQYF. The CDR3, as DNA: TGTGCCAGCAGCTCGACAGGGGGCCCCTACGAGCAGTACTTC.

This clone has just a few counts. The chain links TRBV12-3 or TRBV12-4 to TRBJ1-2; D not certain. The CDR3 is made up of 13 amino acids. V lost 3 bases, J lost 3 bases, and 8 bases lay in between. CDR3 nucleotide sequence: TGTGCCAGCAGTTTCGGTCGGGACTATGGCTACACCTTC. Translating gives CASSFGRDYGYTF.

About this clone itself: The same CDR3 arises from other DNA sequences in this sample as well. The chain combines TRBV19 with TRBJ1-1; D may be TRBD1 (5 bases). Germline assignment: CDR1 LNHDA and CDR2 SQIVND (reference sequence). The CDR3 is 13 amino acids. V was pared by 6 bases and J by 1 base, with 9 bases between. The CDR3: CASSPQGNTEAFF. The CDR3 DNA sequence: TGTGCCAGTAGCCCCCAGGGGAACACTGAAGCTTTCTTT.

The table lists this clone with a count of one. The V gene is TRBV5-1, the J gene TRBJ1-6, with 8 bases fitting TRBD1. The germline gives CDR1 SGHRS, CDR2 YFSETQ. The CDR3 has 16 amino acids. The junction had 11 bases not matched to a gene; V was cut back by 4 bases and J by 8 bases. The CDR3 DNA follows: TGCGCCAGCAGCAGGAGGACCGGGACAGGAGATTCACCCCTCCACTTT. Translated: CASSRRTGTGDSPLHF.

V and J are TRBV6-5 and TRBJ1-1; 10 nucleotides line up with TRBD1. V shed 5 bases and J 7 bases; nucleotides not matched to a gene: 4. This CDR3 is built from 13 residues. CDR1 MNHEY and CDR2 SVGAGI come from the germline V gene. In DNA, the CDR3 is TGTGCCAGCAGTACCAGGGACAGGGGTGAAGCTTTCTTT. This gives the protein CASSTRDRGEAFF.

The V gene is TRBV6-4, the J gene TRBJ1-5; weak D call: TRBD1 (6 bases). Trimming shortened V by 3 bases and J by 6 bases, and 12 bases separated the two germline ends. The CDR3 contains 14 residues. Germline loops: CDR1 MRHNA, CDR2 SNTAGT. The CDR3 sequence: CASSERGQGQPQHF. CDR3 DNA: TGTGCCAGCAGTGAGCGGGGGCAGGGTCAGCCCCAGCATTTT.

The chain has TRBV2 and TRBJ2-7; 10 bases agree with TRBD1. The CDR3 is 13 residues long. In germline, CDR1 is SNHLY, CDR2 FYNNEI. The junction had 4 bases not matched to a gene; V was cut back by 4 bases and J by 7 bases. Written as DNA, the CDR3 is TGTGCCAGCAGTGCGACAGGGGGCAGAGAGCAGTACGTC. This encodes CASSATGGREQYV.

A single count supports this clone. V and J are TRBV5-4 and TRBJ2-3; the D is unclear. V lost 3 bases and J lost 2, with 1 base in between. Germline V gives CDR1 SGHNT, CDR2 YYREEE (reference sequence). This CDR3 comprises 11 residues. CDR3 in amino acids: CASSYTDTQYF. The CDR3 region has the DNA TGTGCCAGCAGCTACACAGATACGCAGTATTTT.